Sequencing of this T cell receptor beta chain was carried out in a study of response to subunit inactivated influenza vaccine (dated by TCRdb to about 2018). Background for the entire study: To follow how T cells responded to a trivalent subunit inactivated influenza vaccine, the researchers relied on deep quantitative profiling of the T cell receptor repertoire. What the research found in general, with its limitations: According to the authors, only a limited number of new T cells may be recruited by each seasonal influenza vaccination.

CDR3 length: 15 amino acids, cysteine to phenylalanine. Here the CDR3 DNA is all that survives: 45 bases in frame from base 1. Via the germline V gene, CDR1 is MNHEY and CDR2 SVGEGT. V loses 0 bases, J loses 4 bases, and the germline ends lie 10 bases apart. Library preparation was by RT-PCR. The data were produced on an Illumina HiSeq 2500. TCRdb reran the public reads through fastp at Q25 and MiXCR, keeping productive beta chains. Rows are combined by CDR3 protein, so each entry shows the most common genes and DNA. This sample holds about 610,000 distinct CDR3 sequences; about 15% were observed only once. Around 10% of the sample goes to the ten largest clones. Regarding this clonotype: It lacks a known antigen. Per-base quality was not reported, and no clone a single base away is much larger than it.

The specimen comprised PBMCs from blood, sampled approximately 12 days after vaccination. The rearranged segments are TRBV6-2 or TRBV6-3 and TRBJ1-5; the D gene is unclear. The TCR sequence derives from a man aged 45-65 years who received an inactivated influenza vaccine. Donor details come from another sample of the same person, matched by shared clones. The DNA sequence is given as TGTGCCAGCAGTTACTCTAACCCGGGAAATCAGCCCCAGCATTTT. It is translated as CASSYSNPGNQPQHF.